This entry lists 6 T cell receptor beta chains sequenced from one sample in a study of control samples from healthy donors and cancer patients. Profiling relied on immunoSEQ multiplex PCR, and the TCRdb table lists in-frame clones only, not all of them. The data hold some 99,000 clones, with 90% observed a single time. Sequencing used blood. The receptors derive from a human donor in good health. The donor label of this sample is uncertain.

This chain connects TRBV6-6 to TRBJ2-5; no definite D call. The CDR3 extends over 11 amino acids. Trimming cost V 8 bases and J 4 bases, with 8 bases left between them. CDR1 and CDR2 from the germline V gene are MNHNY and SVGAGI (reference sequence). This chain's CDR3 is CASLGRETQYF. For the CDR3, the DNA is TGTGCCAGCTTAGGCCGAGAGACCCAGTACTTC.

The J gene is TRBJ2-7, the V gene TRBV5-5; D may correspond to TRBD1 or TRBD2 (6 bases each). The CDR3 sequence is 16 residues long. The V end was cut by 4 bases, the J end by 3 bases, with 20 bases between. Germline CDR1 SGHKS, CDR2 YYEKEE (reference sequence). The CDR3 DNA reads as TGTGCCAGCAGCCCCCTAACAGGGAGGCTTAACTACGAGCAGTACTTC. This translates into CASSPLTGRLNYEQYF. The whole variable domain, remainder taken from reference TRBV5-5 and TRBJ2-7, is DAGVTQSPTHLIKTRGQQVTLRCSPISGHKSVSWYQQVLGQGPQFIFQYYEKEERGRGNFPDRFSARQFPNYSSELNVNALLLGDSALYLCASSPLTGRLNYEQYFGPGTRLTVT.

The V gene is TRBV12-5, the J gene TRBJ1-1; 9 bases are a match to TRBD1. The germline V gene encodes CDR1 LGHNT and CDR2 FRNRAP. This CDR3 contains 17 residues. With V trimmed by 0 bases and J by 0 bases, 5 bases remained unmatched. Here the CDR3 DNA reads TGTGCTAGTGGTTTGGTAGTTACAGGGGGCATGAACACTGAAGCTTTCTTT. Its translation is CASGLVVTGGMNTEAFF.

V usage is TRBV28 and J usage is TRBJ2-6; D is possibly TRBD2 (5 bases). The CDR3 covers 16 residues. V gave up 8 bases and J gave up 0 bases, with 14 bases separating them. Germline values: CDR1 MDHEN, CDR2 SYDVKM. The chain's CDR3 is CASSGSGISGANVLTF. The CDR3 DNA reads TGTGCCAGCTCGGGATCAGGAATCTCTGGGGCCAACGTCCTGACTTTC.

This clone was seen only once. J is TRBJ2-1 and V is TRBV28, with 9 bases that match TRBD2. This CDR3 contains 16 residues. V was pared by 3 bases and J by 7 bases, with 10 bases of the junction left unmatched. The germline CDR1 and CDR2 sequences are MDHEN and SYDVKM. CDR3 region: CASSFSGGGARNEQFF. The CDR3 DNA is TGTGCCAGCAGTTTCTCTGGCGGGGGGGCCAGGAATGAGCAGTTCTTC.

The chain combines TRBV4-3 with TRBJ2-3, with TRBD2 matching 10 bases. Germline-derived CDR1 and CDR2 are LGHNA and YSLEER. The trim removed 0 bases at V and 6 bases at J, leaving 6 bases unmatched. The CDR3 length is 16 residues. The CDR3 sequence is CASSQDPSGGLDTQYF. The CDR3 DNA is TGCGCCAGCAGCCAAGACCCTAGCGGGGGTTTGGATACGCAGTATTTT.